This TCR beta chain was captured by sequencing in a study of blood T cell repertoires in COVID-19 (dated by TCRdb to 2020 to 2022). About the investigation overall: Samples covering the acute and convalescent phases of COVID-19 were provided by collaborators in the United States, Italy and Spain. Samples came from the ongoing ImmuneRACE study (first 160 participants) plus 1,254 subjects from 6 global collaborators. A freely available public database, intended as a resource for researchers studying the immune response to SARS-CoV-2, is where the repertoires were released. Sample metadata almost always included a de-identified subject ID, COVID-19 status, age in years and sex. The prospective study material was composed of cDNA or gDNA derived from T cells, B-cell-depleted T cells, or PBMCs. Subjects who had been exposed to COVID-19, were actively infected with it, or had recovered from it provided the deeply sampled blood TCRbeta repertoires that made up the dataset. Where available, HLA class I and class II types were taken from metadata supplied by the sample provider and were not determined by assay-based typing.

Comments on this clone: Its antigen is still unknown. One base away there is no much larger clone; base qualities are not given.

Participants in the prospective study were enrolled through a virtual design, were aged roughly 18 to 95 years, and lived in approximately 24 United States geographic areas. To assign participants to cohorts, the prospective study relied on clinical history that participants themselves reported in a screening survey and a study questionnaire. Exposed participants had been in contact with someone with a PCR-confirmed or clinician-diagnosed COVID-19 case within 2 weeks of study entry. Each participant in the prospective study had whole blood, serum and a nasopharyngeal or oropharyngeal swab collected by mobile phlebotomists. Participants in the prospective study had the option to provide additional blood draws and questionnaires over an approximately 2-month period. Before DNA extraction, blood samples from the prospective study were shipped at room temperature or frozen. From cysteine to phenylalanine, the CDR3 is 14 amino acids long. The DNA shown is the 42-base CDR3, in frame from base 1. Trimming accounts for 5 bases at V and 1 base at J, while the number of junction bases matched to no gene is 3. The germline V gene provides CDR1 SGHAT and CDR2 FQNNGV.

TCRbeta CDR3 regions were amplified from genomic DNA using the immunoSEQ Assay, a bias-controlled multiplex PCR. For the original study's pipeline: The number of nucleated cells in each sample was estimated from the amplification of reference gene primers within the assay. To quantify the absolute abundance of each unique TCRbeta CDR3 rearrangement, sequence reads were collapsed and filtered. For each sample, productive Simpson clonality was calculated by taking the square root of Simpson's diversity index across productive rearrangements. In TCRdb, the immuneACCESS table is reduced to in-frame sequences with V and J assigned. These tables do not hold every clone; where another copy was compared, an unresolved V gene accounts for under half, and the others remain unexplained. The V and J calls and clone size are taken from that table; D and trimming were inferred from the DNA. This sample is represented by hundreds of thousands of clones; roughly 80% of them were singletons. The ten largest clones capture 5% of the sample.

The paper as a whole reports these results and caveats: Clinical and demographic metadata were provided uncurated, with the amount varying by source and participant.

The chain links TRBV11-2 with TRBJ1-1, with 8 bases aligning to TRBD1. Sequenced: PBMCs or T cells enriched from blood (not recorded which). The sequence derives from a man in his forties who had been exposed to COVID-19. The CDR3 region reads CASSTTGGNTEAFF. Here is the DNA: TGTGCCAGCAGCACAACAGGGGGGAACACTGAAGCTTTCTTT.